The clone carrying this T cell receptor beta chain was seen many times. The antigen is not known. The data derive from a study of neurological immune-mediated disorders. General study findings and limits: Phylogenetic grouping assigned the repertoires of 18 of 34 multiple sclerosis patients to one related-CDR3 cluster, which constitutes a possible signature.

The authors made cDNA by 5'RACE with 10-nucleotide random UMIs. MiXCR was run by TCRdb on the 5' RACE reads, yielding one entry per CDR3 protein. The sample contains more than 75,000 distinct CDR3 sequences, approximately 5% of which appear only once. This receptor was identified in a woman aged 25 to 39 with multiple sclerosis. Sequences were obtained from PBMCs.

The CDR3: CASSEAGSAPKAFF. In nucleotides, the CDR3 is TGTGCCAGCAGTGAAGCGGGGAGTGCCCCTAAAGCTTTCTTT. The chain has TRBV6-1 and TRBJ1-1; D remains unclear. There are 14 residues in the CDR3. The germline V gene encodes CDR1 MNHNS and CDR2 SASEGT. V was cut by 0 bases and J by 9 bases, with 14 bases left in between.